The next 7 T cell receptor beta chains were all read from a single sample in a study of CD8+CD57+ T cells in acquired aplastic anemia. Profiling that covered TCR beta VDJ and CDR3 relied on genomic DNA as its template. TCRdb reprocessed the reads via MiXCR and lists one record per CDR3 protein. The sample holds roughly 260,000 distinct CDR3 sequences, approximately 50% seen once. Patients picked for sequencing had shown CD8+CD57+ cell expansion detected by flow cytometry. Sequencing used sorted CD4+, CD8+, or CD8+CD57+ T cells (not recorded which) from PBMCs. The receptors were gathered from a human donor with aplastic anemia.

At least ten counts were recorded for this clonotype. As DNA, the CDR3 is TGTGCCAGCAGCTTTCGATCCGGGACAGGGGCCCGAGATACGCAGTATTTT. This translates into CASSFRSGTGARDTQYF. The chain links TRBV7-3 to TRBJ2-3; 10 bases are shared with TRBD1. V gave up 3 bases and J gave up 5 bases; unmatched junction bases: 11. Germline-derived CDR1 and CDR2 are SGHTA and FQGTGA. The CDR3 is 17 residues long.

Of note for this clonotype: Germline and junction disagree at one end, which may indicate a read error. The chain is built from TRBV10-3 and TRBJ2-5; D may match TRBD1 or TRBD2 (5 bases each). CDR1 and CDR2 from the germline V gene are ENHRY and SYGVKD. The CDR3 runs to 16 residues. The CDR3 spells CASSLRGAAKRETQYF. CDR3 DNA sequence: TGTGCCAGCAGTTTAAGAGGGGCCGCGAAGAGGGAGACCCAGTACTTC.

The rearrangement joins TRBV7-6 to TRBJ2-3; TRBD2 agrees at 7 bases. Trimming removed 1 base from V and 5 bases from J; junction bases left unmatched: 9. Per germline, CDR1 SGHVS and CDR2 FNYEAQ. CDR3 length: 16 amino acids. The CDR3 spells CASSLVVTSAGDTQYF. The DNA of the CDR3 is TGTGCCAGCAGCTTAGTTGTTACTAGCGCCGGAGATACGCAGTATTTT. Using reference TRBV7-6 and TRBJ2-3 for the parts outside the CDR3, the full variable domain is GAGVSQSPRYKVTKRGQDVALRCDPISGHVSLYWYRQALGQGPEFLTYFNYEAQQDKSGLPNDRFSAERPEGSISTLTIQRTEQRDSAMYRCASSLVVTSAGDTQYFGPGTRLTVL.

This clonotype appeared once. The rearrangement uses TRBV19 and TRBJ1-3; D not certain. CDR1 and CDR2 from the germline V gene are LNHDA and SQIVND (reference sequence). The V end was cut by 4 bases, the J end by 4 bases, with 8 bases between. This CDR3 spans 13 amino acids. CDR3 region: CASSRALGNTIYF. The CDR3 DNA reads as TGTGCCAGTAGTAGGGCCCTGGGAAACACCATATATTTT.

This clonotype has ten or more counts. This sequence joins TRBV7-9 and TRBJ2-1, with D uncertain. This CDR3 is 11 amino acids long. Germline values: CDR1 SEHNR, CDR2 FQNEAQ (reference sequence). Trimming pared 0 bases from V and 10 bases from J, leaving 4 bases between. The CDR3 DNA follows: TGTGCCAGCAGCTTAGCTCCGGAGCAGTTCTTC. Translated: CASSLAPEQFF. The full variable domain, rest sourced from reference TRBV7-9 and TRBJ2-1, is DTGVSQNPRHKITKRGQNVTFRCDPISEHNRLYWYRQTLGQGPEFLTYFQNEAQLEKSRLLSDRFSAERPKGSFSTLEIQRTEQGDSAMYLCASSLAPEQFFGPGTRLTVL.

This clonotype appeared many times. J is TRBJ1-5 and V is TRBV15, with a possible D match to TRBD1 (5 bases). Trimming stripped 5 bases from V and 5 bases from J, with 13 bases between. CDR3 size: 14 residues. Germline values: CDR1 LNHNV, CDR2 YYDKDF (reference sequence). In nucleotides, the CDR3 is TGTGCCACCAGCGGCAAGGGGCATGATCAGCCCCAGCATTTT. Its translation is CATSGKGHDQPQHF.

J is TRBJ1-1 and V is TRBV29-1; the D is unclear. The CDR3 spans 13 residues. Trimming left V 6 bases short and J 0 bases short, with 11 bases between. From germline, CDR1 is SQVTM and CDR2 ANQGSEA. The CDR3 region is CSVPGLMNTEAFF. The CDR3 DNA sequence: TGCAGCGTGCCCGGTCTCATGAACACTGAAGCTTTCTTT. Looking up the rest from reference TRBV29-1 and TRBJ1-1 gives the full variable domain: SAVISQKPSRDICQRGTSLTIQCQVDSQVTMMFWYRQQPGQSLTLIATANQGSEATYESGFVIDKFPISRPNLTFSTLTVSNMSPEDSSIYLCSVPGLMNTEAFFGQGTRLTVV.